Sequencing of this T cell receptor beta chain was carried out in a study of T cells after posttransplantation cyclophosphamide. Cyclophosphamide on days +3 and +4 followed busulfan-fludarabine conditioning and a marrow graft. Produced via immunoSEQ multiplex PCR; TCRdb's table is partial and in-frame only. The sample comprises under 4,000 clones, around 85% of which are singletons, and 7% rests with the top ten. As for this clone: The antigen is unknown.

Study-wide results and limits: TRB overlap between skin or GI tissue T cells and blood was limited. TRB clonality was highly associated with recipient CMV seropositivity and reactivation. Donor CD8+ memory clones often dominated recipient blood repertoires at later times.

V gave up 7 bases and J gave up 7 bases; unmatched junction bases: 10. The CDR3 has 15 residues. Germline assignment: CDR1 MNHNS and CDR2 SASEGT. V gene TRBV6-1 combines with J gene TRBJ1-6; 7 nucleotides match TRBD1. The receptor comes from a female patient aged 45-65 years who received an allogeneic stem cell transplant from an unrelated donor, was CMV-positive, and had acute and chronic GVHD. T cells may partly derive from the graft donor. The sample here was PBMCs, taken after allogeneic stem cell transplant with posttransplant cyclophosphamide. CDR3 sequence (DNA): TGTGCCAGCATAATGTTGGGGACAGTAAATTCACCCCTCCACTTT. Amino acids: CASIMLGTVNSPLHF.